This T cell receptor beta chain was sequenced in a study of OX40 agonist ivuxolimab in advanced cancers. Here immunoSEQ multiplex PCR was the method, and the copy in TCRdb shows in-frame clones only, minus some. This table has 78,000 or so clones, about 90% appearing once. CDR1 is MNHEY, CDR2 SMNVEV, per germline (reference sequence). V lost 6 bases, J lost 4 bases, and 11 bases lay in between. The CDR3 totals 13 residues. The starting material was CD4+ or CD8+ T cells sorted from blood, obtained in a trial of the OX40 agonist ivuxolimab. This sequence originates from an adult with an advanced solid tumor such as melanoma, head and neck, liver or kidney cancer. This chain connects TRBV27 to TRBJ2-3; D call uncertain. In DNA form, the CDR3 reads TGTGCCAGCAGACAAACCGGGTCAGATACGCAGTATTTT. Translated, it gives CASRQTGSDTQYF.